This is a list of T cell receptor beta chains from one sample in a study of cytomegalovirus exposure and HLA in healthy donors. Assay used: immunoSEQ multiplex PCR; TCRdb lists only in-frame clones, some missing. In the table there are 170,000 or so clones, 80% to 85% of which are singletons. Sequenced: PBMCs. The origin of the receptors is a man aged 50-59 years in good health and CMV-seronegative. The CDR3 runs from the conserved cysteine through the conserved F or W. The D gene is left open where the match is weak. Rows may omit the clone size; those that give it use once, few, many or a size class.

J,size,D,V,DNA,CDR3
TRBJ1-1,.,TRBD1,TRBV15,TGTGCCACCGGGGGACAGCCGAACACTGAAGCTTTCTTT,CATGGQPNTEAFF
TRBJ1-1,.,TRBD1,TRBV6-4,TGTGCCAGCAGGCCTCAGGGGGGAGGCAGCACTGAAGCTTTCTTT,CASRPQGGGSTEAFF
TRBJ1-4,.,.,TRBV5-4,TGTGCCAGCAGCCATCGGGACTCGAGGGAAAAACTGTTTTTT,CASSHRDSREKLFF
TRBJ2-2,.,.,TRBV5-1,TGCGCCTTAAACAGGGGGGGGTCCGGGGAGCTGTTTTTT,CALNRGGSGELFF
TRBJ2-7,.,TRBD1,TRBV7-9,TGTGCCAGCAGCTTAGGGTGGGGACAGTCCTACGAGCAGTACTTC,CASSLGWGQSYEQYF
TRBJ1-5,few,.,TRBV4-3,TGCGCCAGCAGCCAAGATCGATCGGGGTACAATCAGCCCCAGCATTTT,CASSQDRSGYNQPQHF
TRBJ2-5,.,.,TRBV12-5,TGTGCTAGTGGTTTCGCGTTCCAAGAGACCCAGTACTTC,CASGFAFQETQYF
TRBJ2-7,.,.,TRBV5-1,TGCGCCAGCAGCTTGATGGGAAACAGGGACGTGGGCGAGCAGTACTTC,CASSLMGNRDVGEQYF
TRBJ2-7,.,.,TRBV4-2,TGTGCCAGCAGCCAAGGTCGGGGGCTAGCGGCGACCTACGAGCAGTACTTC,CASSQGRGLAATYEQYF
TRBJ1-1,.,.,TRBV19,TGTGCCAGTAGCCTCACCCCGGGGACTGAAGCTTCCTTT,CASSLTPGTEASF
TRBJ1-1,.,TRBD1,TRBV29-1,TGCAGCGTTAGGGACAGTGAAGCTTTCTTT,CSVRDSEAFF
TRBJ2-7,.,.,TRBV6-8,TGTGCCAGCAGTCAACCCCGACTCGCGGTTTCCTACGAGCAGTACTTC,CASSQPRLAVSYEQYF
TRBJ2-2,.,.,TRBV6-5,TGTGCCAGCAGTTCTGACGGGGATTTAACCGGGGAGCTGTTTTTT,CASSSDGDLTGELFF
TRBJ1-2,.,TRBD1,TRBV7-9,TGTGCCAGCAGCCTGGGGACAGGGGTGGGAGGCTACACCTTC,CASSLGTGVGGYTF
TRBJ2-1,.,TRBD2,TRBV18,TGTGCCAGCTCACTCACTAGCGGGGAGAATGAGCAGTTCTTC,CASSLTSGENEQFF
TRBJ2-1,few,TRBD1,TRBV7-3,TGTGCCAGCAGCTTACCCCCCAAACTGGGACAGGGGTTGAATGAGCAGTTCTTC,CASSLPPKLGQGLNEQFF
TRBJ2-1,.,TRBD2,TRBV4-3,TGCGCCAGCAGCCAAGATCCAGCGGGAGGGACCTTTAATGAGCAGTTCTTC,CASSQDPAGGTFNEQFF
TRBJ2-1,many,TRBD2,TRBV6-1,TGTGCCAGCCTAAGAACTAGCGGGGGATACAATGAGCAGTTCTTC,CASLRTSGGYNEQFF
TRBJ1-1,.,.,TRBV10-2,TGCGCCAGCAGTGACGGGGTTGGCACTGAAGCTTTCTTT,CASSDGVGTEAFF
TRBJ1-5,.,.,TRBV6-1,TGTGCCAGCAGTGAAGCGAGGACACGCAATCAGCCCCAGCATTTT,CASSEARTRNQPQHF
TRBJ2-5,.,.,TRBV14,TGTGCCAGCAGCCAATGGGGGGAAGAGACCCAGTACTTC,CASSQWGEETQYF
TRBJ1-1,.,TRBD1,TRBV30,TGTGCCTGGAGGGAAGTACCAGCGGGACAGGTTGGGTTT,CAWREVPAGQVGF
TRBJ1-1,.,.,TRBV7-9,TGTGCCAGCAGCTTACCGTGGGCAGAGAACACTGAAGCTTTCTTT,CASSLPWAENTEAFF
TRBJ2-7,.,TRBD1,TRBV25-1,TGTGCCAGCAGTGAATCCCTCTTCTTCGGGACAGAACCCTACGAGCAGTACTTC,CASSESLFFGTEPYEQYF